This T cell receptor beta chain stems from a study of vaccination effects on CD4 cells after COVID-19. Sequenced by immunoSEQ multiplex PCR; TCRdb stores in-frame clones only, minus some. This table has 70,000 or so clones, about 69% appearing once. Notes on the study in general: A shortage of convalescent patients and an absence of early post-infection timepoints characterized the study.

Antigen-specific CD4+ T cell clonotypes were called by their expansion after viral peptide-pool culture in ViraFEST. CD4+ T cell isolation took place after 10 days of culture. Between March and December 2020, the person had a SARS-CoV-2 infection that PCR confirmed. Comment on this clone: As yet, its antigen is unknown.

The sequence was collected from a human donor who had a prior SARS-CoV-2 infection. The specimen was CD4+ T cells from PBMCs cultured with HIV peptides, collected before COVID-19 vaccination. Sample subset: HIV-1 Nef peptide pool negative control/reference culture.

The CDR3 DNA follows: TGTGCCATCAGGTCAACTAGCCGGATTTTCGCAGATACGCAGTATTTT. Its translation is CAIRSTSRIFADTQYF. The V and J genes are TRBV10-3 and TRBJ2-3; possible D gene TRBD2, 6 bases. Looked up from germline, CDR1 is ENHRY and CDR2 is SYGVKD. Trimming pared 6 bases from V and 4 bases from J, leaving 20 bases between. This CDR3 is built from 16 residues.